This T cell receptor beta chain was sequenced for a study of somatic mutations in cytotoxic T cells in rheumatoid arthritis. Trimming removed 5 bases at V and 6 bases at J, with 20 bases between. CDR1 is MNHEY and CDR2 is SMNVEV in the germline V gene (reference sequence). This CDR3 is 16 amino acids long. The assay was immunoSEQ multiplex PCR, and TCRdb's table has in-frame clones only and misses some. The sample contains under 15,000 clones, roughly 70% of which appear only once. The sample was CD8+ T cells sorted from blood. The sequence came from a man between 70 and 80 years old in good health. The chain recombines TRBV27 with TRBJ1-5; maybe TRBD1 (6 bases). The CDR3 protein is CASSPELRGRGQPQHF. CDR3 in DNA: TGTGCCAGCAGTCCCGAGCTCCGGGGGCGCGGTCAGCCCCAGCATTTT.